A single sample is the source of the 31 T cell receptor beta chains below, sequenced in a study of OX40 agonist ivuxolimab in advanced cancers. The protocol was immunoSEQ multiplex PCR, while the TCRdb copy is restricted to in-frame clones and leaves out a portion. This sample has around 56,000 clones, with around 86% found just once. The starting material was CD4+ or CD8+ T cells sorted from blood, obtained in a trial of the OX40 agonist ivuxolimab. All receptors come from an adult with an advanced solid tumor such as melanoma, head and neck, liver or kidney cancer.

Written as DNA, the CDR3 is TGTGCCAGTAGTATACAGTCAGGAATCTCCTACGAGCAGTACTTC. Protein product: CASSIQSGISYEQYF. V is TRBV19 and J is TRBJ2-7; no definite D call. V was clipped by 2 bases and J by 0 bases, with 11 bases between them. CDR1 is LNHDA and CDR2 is SQIVND in the germline V gene (reference sequence). This CDR3 is 15 amino acids long.

The rearrangement links TRBV15 to TRBJ2-3; 7 positions agree with TRBD1. Trimming at V came to 2 bases and at J to 6 bases, leaving 14 bases not matched to a gene. Germline-derived CDR1 and CDR2 are LNHNV and YYDKDF (reference sequence). The CDR3 spans 17 residues. CDR3 in amino acids: CATSRNLLQGSGDTQYF. The CDR3 nucleotides read TGTGCCACCAGCAGAAACCTATTACAGGGGTCCGGGGATACGCAGTATTTT.

The rearrangement joins TRBV10-3 to TRBJ2-2; the D is unclear. Germline V gene sequence: CDR1 ENHRY, CDR2 SYGVKD. The CDR3 length is 15 residues. The germline V and J ends were trimmed by 2 bases and 0 bases, with 7 bases remaining between them. CDR3 amino acids: CAISETGSNTGELFF. The DNA of the CDR3 is TGTGCCATCAGTGAGACCGGGTCGAACACCGGGGAGCTGTTTTTT.

This rearrangement joins TRBV7-6 to TRBJ2-1, with 7 nucleotides matching TRBD1. V gave up 5 bases and J gave up 4 bases; unmatched junction bases: 5. CDR3 length equals 14 residues. The germline V gene encodes CDR1 SGHVS and CDR2 FNYEAQ. DNA for the CDR3: TGTGCCAGCAGCCCGAGGACAGGATACAATGAGCAGTTCTTC. Its translation is CASSPRTGYNEQFF.

The sample holds one count of this clone. The rearrangement joins TRBV4-1 to TRBJ2-3; D is ambiguous. The ends were cut back, 1 base at V and 0 bases at J, with 14 bases in the middle. CDR3 length: 17 residues. Germline V gene data show CDR1 as MGHRA and CDR2 as YSYEKL. CDR3 DNA: TGCGCCAGCAGCCAAGGGGCCCTTTATTTAAGCACAGATACGCAGTATTTT. The encoded protein is CASSQGALYLSTDTQYF.

This clone was found a few times. The rearrangement joins TRBV20-1 to TRBJ2-7, with D unresolved. The CDR3 covers 10 residues. Trimming pared 2 bases from V and 6 bases from J, leaving 5 bases between. From germline, CDR1 is DFQATT and CDR2 SNEGSKA (reference sequence). In nucleotides, the CDR3 is TGCAGTGCTAGAAGCGCCGAGCAGTACTTC. Translation gives CSARSAEQYF.

This clone is a singleton in its sample. The V gene is TRBV28, the J gene TRBJ2-1; 11 nucleotides align to TRBD2. CDR3 length equals 15 residues. V gave up 5 bases and J gave up 4 bases; unmatched junction bases: 4. Germline CDR1 reads MDHEN; CDR2 reads SYDVKM. CDR3 protein: CASSTGTSGYNEQFF. Here the CDR3 DNA reads TGTGCCAGCAGTACCGGGACTAGCGGTTACAATGAGCAGTTCTTC. Together with reference TRBV28 and TRBJ2-1, the CDR3 gives the full variable domain: DVKVTQSSRYLVKRTGEKVFLECVQDMDHENMFWYRQDPGLGLRLIYFSYDVKMKEKGDIPEGYSVSREKKERFSLILESASTNQTSMYLCASSTGTSGYNEQFFGPGTRLTVL.

A few counts support this clone. V and J are TRBV7-9 and TRBJ1-5; D gene unclear. This CDR3 has 14 residues. From germline, CDR1 is SEHNR and CDR2 FQNEAQ (reference sequence). V was cut by 5 bases and J by 4 bases, with 12 bases left in between. The CDR3 coding sequence is TGTGCCAGCAGCGGCCCATCGGGTAATCAGCCCCAGCATTTT. Its protein product is CASSGPSGNQPQHF.

V and J are TRBV5-5 and TRBJ2-1, with D maybe TRBD2 (6 bases). The CDR3 consists of 15 residues. Trimming pared 5 bases from V and 3 bases from J, leaving 15 bases between. Per the germline V gene, CDR1 is SGHKS and CDR2 is YYEKEE (reference sequence). CDR3 residues: CASSLGSGDYNEQFF. CDR3 DNA sequence: TGTGCCAGCAGTCTCGGGAGCGGCGACTACAATGAGCAGTTCTTC.

This clone was detected only once. The CDR3, as DNA: TGCGCCAGCCGCGGAGGCGAAAAACTGTTTTTT. Protein sequence: CASRGGEKLFF. This chain connects TRBV23-1 to TRBJ1-4, with unresolved D. TRBV23-1 is reported as an ORF; its role is uncertain. The CDR3 covers 11 residues. The germline V and J ends were trimmed by 8 bases and 8 bases, with 9 bases remaining between them.

V usage is TRBV7-9 and J usage is TRBJ2-1, with a tentative D call TRBD1 (5 bases). V was clipped by 2 bases and J by 8 bases, with 10 bases between them. The CDR3 length is 13 residues. From germline, CDR1 is SEHNR and CDR2 FQNEAQ (reference sequence). This CDR3 is CASSLSRRDEQFF. The CDR3 coding sequence is TGTGCCAGCAGCTTATCCCGCAGGGATGAGCAGTTCTTC.

The chain links TRBV11-2 to TRBJ2-7; 9 bases match TRBD2. CDR1 and CDR2 (germline): SGHAT, FQNNGV. This CDR3 is 15 amino acids long. V was pared by 3 bases and J by 5 bases, with 8 bases of the junction left unmatched. CDR3 nucleotide sequence: TGTGCCAGCAGCTTCAGGCGGGAGGGCCGGAACGAGCAGTACTTC. Protein sequence: CASSFRREGRNEQYF.

This rearrangement joins TRBV18 to TRBJ2-7; the match to TRBD2 covers 8 bases. The length of the CDR3 is 14 residues. The V gene end was trimmed by 4 bases and the J gene end by 4 bases; junction bases not matched to a gene: 6. Per the germline V gene, CDR1 is KGHSH and CDR2 is LQKENI. The CDR3 DNA reads TGTGCCAGCTCACTAGCGGGGCTCCCATACGAGCAGTACTTC. Its protein product is CASSLAGLPYEQYF.

Here the CDR3 DNA reads TGCGCCAGCAGCCCCCTAGAGGGTCGGAACACTGAAGCTTTCTTT. Its translation is CASSPLEGRNTEAFF. The gene calls are TRBV4-3 and TRBJ1-1; D call uncertain. Trimming shortened V by 4 bases and J by 1 base, and 13 bases separated the two germline ends. The CDR3 extends over 15 amino acids. The V gene's germline CDR1 is LGHNA and CDR2 YSLEER.

This clone turned up a few times. The V gene is TRBV11-2, the J gene TRBJ2-7; no definite D call. The CDR3 length is 15 residues. Germline V gene lookup returns CDR1 SGHAT and CDR2 FQNNGV. Trimming removed 0 bases at V and 1 base at J, with 10 bases between. CDR3: CASSLDQVPSYEQYF. The DNA of the CDR3 is TGTGCCAGCAGCTTAGATCAAGTGCCGTCCTACGAGCAGTACTTC.

The genes are TRBV4-1 and TRBJ1-4, with no clear D. This CDR3 is 18 amino acids long. Trimming removed 1 base at V and 0 bases at J, with 15 bases between. Germline assignment: CDR1 MGHRA and CDR2 YSYEKL. The CDR3 sequence: CASSQGSLRITTNEKLFF. CDR3 nucleotides: TGCGCCAGCAGCCAAGGATCTTTGAGGATAACAACTAATGAAAAACTGTTTTTT.

This chain connects TRBV28 to TRBJ2-2, with D perhaps matching TRBD2 (5 bases). V was shortened by 3 bases and J by 4 bases, with 15 bases between the two germline ends. The germline gives CDR1 MDHEN, CDR2 SYDVKM. CDR3 length: 16 residues. The CDR3 here is CASSLSGSSVTGELFF. CDR3 DNA sequence: TGTGCCAGCAGTTTGAGCGGTTCGTCGGTCACCGGGGAGCTGTTTTTT.

V gene TRBV18 combines with J gene TRBJ2-7; the D gene is possibly TRBD1 (6 bases). Trimming pared 2 bases from V and 4 bases from J, leaving 15 bases between. In germline, CDR1 is KGHSH, CDR2 LQKENI. The CDR3 has 15 amino acids. For the CDR3, the DNA is TGTGCCAGCTCACCAAATCACAGGGTGGGTTACGAGCAGTACTTC. Translating it yields CASSPNHRVGYEQYF.

This chain joins TRBV11-2 and TRBJ2-3; 10 bases fit TRBD1. This CDR3 is 15 amino acids long. V gave up 3 bases and J gave up 4 bases; unmatched junction bases: 4. Germline CDR1 SGHAT, CDR2 FQNNGV. The CDR3 DNA follows: TGTGCCAGCAGCTTCTGGGACAGGGGAGCAGATACGCAGTATTTT. Protein sequence: CASSFWDRGADTQYF.

The chain combines TRBV7-5 with TRBJ2-1; the table assigns TRBD2, which was not confirmed against the DNA. TRBV7-5 is marked as a pseudogene. The CDR3 sequence is 14 residues long. CDR3 sequence: CARTKEFLYNEQFF. Written as DNA, the CDR3 is TGTGCCAGGACGAAGGAGTTTCTCTACAATGAGCAGTTCTTC.

The chain has TRBV11-2 and TRBJ2-1; either TRBD1 or TRBD2 may fit D (5 bases each). Germline V gives CDR1 SGHAT, CDR2 FQNNGV. Deletions cut 0 bases from V and 2 bases from J, with 11 bases between. This CDR3 is 16 amino acids long. The CDR3 nucleotides are TGTGCCAGCAGCTTAGATCTTGGGGACCCCTACAATGAGCAGTTCTTC. Protein sequence: CASSLDLGDPYNEQFF.

The J gene is TRBJ1-6, the V gene TRBV10-2; the D gene is possibly TRBD1 (5 bases). The CDR3 spans 15 residues. The ends were cut back, 6 bases at V and 10 bases at J, with 19 bases in the middle. The germline V gene encodes CDR1 WSHSY and CDR2 SAAADI. The CDR3 here is CASSPSRAQGSPLHF. The CDR3 nucleotides are TGCGCCAGCAGCCCTTCAAGGGCCCAGGGCTCACCCCTCCACTTT.

This clone is termed medium-sized. The V and J genes are TRBV19 and TRBJ2-1; D ambiguous. The V end lost 8 bases, the J end lost 0 bases, and 14 bases lay between the germline ends. The germline V gene encodes CDR1 LNHDA and CDR2 SQIVND (reference sequence). The CDR3 runs 15 residues. The CDR3 nucleotides are TGTGCCAGTTCCGGAAACCCTAGCTCCTACAATGAGCAGTTCTTC. It yields the protein CASSGNPSSYNEQFF.

The CDR3 DNA is TGCGCCAGCAGCTTGGGGTTTACGGAATCGTACGGCTACACCTTC. It translates to CASSLGFTESYGYTF. This rearrangement joins TRBV5-1 to TRBJ1-2; D is ambiguous. Trimming stripped 0 bases from V and 8 bases from J, with 17 bases between. The germline V gene encodes CDR1 SGHRS and CDR2 YFSETQ. This CDR3 is built from 15 residues. Variable domain in full (rest from reference TRBV5-1 and TRBJ1-2): KAGVTQTPRYLIKTRGQQVTLSCSPISGHRSVSWYQQTPGQGLQFLFEYFSETQRNKGNFPGRFSGRQFSNSRSEMNVSTLELGDSALYLCASSLGFTESYGYTFGSGTRLTVV.

The J gene is TRBJ2-3, the V gene TRBV7-2, with D possibly being TRBD1 (8 bases). CDR3 size: 14 residues. Deletions cut 8 bases from V and 3 bases from J, with 15 bases between. The germline V gene has CDR1 SGHTA and CDR2 FQGNSA. The CDR3 DNA is TGTGCCAGCCACTACAGGGGGGGGACAGATACGCAGTATTTT. Translating gives CASHYRGGTDTQYF.

The J gene is TRBJ2-2, the V gene TRBV5-1; D is ambiguous. Trimming shortened V by 4 bases and J by 3 bases, and 16 bases separated the two germline ends. The CDR3 has 16 amino acids. CDR1 and CDR2 (germline): SGHRS, YFSETQ. The CDR3 loop is CASSRRVVADTGELFF. The CDR3, as DNA: TGCGCCAGCAGCCGCCGGGTAGTAGCCGACACCGGGGAGCTGTTTTTT.

This clone was seen a handful of times. This sequence joins TRBV5-6 and TRBJ1-6, with a tentative D call TRBD1 (6 bases). Between the trimmed V and J ends, which lost 5 bases and 9 bases, there was a span of 15 bases. The V gene's germline CDR1 is SGHDT and CDR2 YYEEEE. This CDR3 has 14 residues. The CDR3 reads CASRAGQNLSPLHF. In DNA, the CDR3 is TGTGCCAGCAGGGCCGGACAGAATCTTTCACCCCTCCACTTT.

CDR3: CASSSPGGGGSGANVLTF. CDR3 nucleotide sequence: TGTGCCAGCAGCTCCCCGGGCGGGGGTGGTTCTGGGGCCAACGTCCTGACTTTC. The V gene is TRBV11-2, the J gene TRBJ2-6, with 7 bases that match TRBD2. CDR3 size: 18 residues. Germline CDR1 and CDR2: SGHAT and FQNNGV. The V segment lost 4 bases and the J segment 1 base; nucleotides outside the gene matches: 10.

The CDR3 loop is CATRGPGYGYTF. The CDR3 DNA reads TGTGCCACTCGGGGCCCTGGCTATGGCTACACCTTC. The rearrangement uses TRBV15 and TRBJ1-2, with TRBD1 as a possible D gene (5 bases). The CDR3 is made up of 12 amino acids. The germline CDR1 and CDR2 sequences are LNHNV and YYDKDF (reference sequence). Trimming pared 9 bases from V and 4 bases from J, leaving 12 bases between.

The chain carries TRBV7-2 and TRBJ2-1; 8 nucleotides align to TRBD1. The ends lost 7 bases at V and 6 bases at J; junction bases unmatched: 11. The germline V gene encodes CDR1 SGHTA and CDR2 FQGNSA. The CDR3 sequence is 15 residues long. The CDR3 nucleotides are TGTGCCAGCACCTCCCTTCGGACAGGGCGCAATGAGCAGTTCTTC. Encoded protein: CASTSLRTGRNEQFF.

The rearrangement links TRBV5-4 to TRBJ2-1, with TRBD2 matching 8 bases. This CDR3 comprises 15 residues. Germline V CDR1 and CDR2: SGHNT, YYREEE (reference sequence). The V gene end was trimmed by 5 bases and the J gene end by 0 bases; junction bases not matched to a gene: 4. The CDR3 region has the DNA TGTGCCAGCAGGTCGGGAGGGAGCTCCTACAATGAGCAGTTCTTC. Protein product: CASRSGGSSYNEQFF.